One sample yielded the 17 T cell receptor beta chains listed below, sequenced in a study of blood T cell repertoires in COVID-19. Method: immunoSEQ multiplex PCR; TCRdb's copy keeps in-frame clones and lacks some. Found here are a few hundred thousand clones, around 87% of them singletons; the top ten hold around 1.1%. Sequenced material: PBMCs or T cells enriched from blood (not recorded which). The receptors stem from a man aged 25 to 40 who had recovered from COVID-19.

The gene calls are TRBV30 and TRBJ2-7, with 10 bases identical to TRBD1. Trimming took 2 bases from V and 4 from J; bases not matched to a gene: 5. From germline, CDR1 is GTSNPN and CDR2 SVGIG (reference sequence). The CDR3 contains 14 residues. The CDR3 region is CAWSLTGGGYEQYF. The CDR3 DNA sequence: TGTGCCTGGAGTTTGACAGGGGGCGGGTACGAGCAGTACTTC.

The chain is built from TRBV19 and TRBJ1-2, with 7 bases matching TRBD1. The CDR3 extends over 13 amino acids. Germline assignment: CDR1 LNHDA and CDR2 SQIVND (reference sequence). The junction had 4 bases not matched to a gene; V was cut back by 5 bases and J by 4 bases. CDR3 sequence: CASSPSGGYGYTF. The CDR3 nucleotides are TGTGCCAGTAGTCCTTCAGGGGGCTATGGCTACACCTTC.

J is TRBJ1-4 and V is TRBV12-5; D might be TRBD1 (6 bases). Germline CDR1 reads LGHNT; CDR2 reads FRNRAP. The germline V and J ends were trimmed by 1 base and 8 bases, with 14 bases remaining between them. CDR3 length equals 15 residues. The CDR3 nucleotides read TGTGCTAGTGGTTTGGGGGACACCGAGGGGGAAAAACTGTTTTTT. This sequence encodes CASGLGDTEGEKLFF.

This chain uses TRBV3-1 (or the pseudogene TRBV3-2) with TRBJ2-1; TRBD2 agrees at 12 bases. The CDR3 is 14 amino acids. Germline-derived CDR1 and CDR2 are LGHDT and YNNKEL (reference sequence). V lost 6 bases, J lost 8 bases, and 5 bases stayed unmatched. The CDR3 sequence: CASRTSGRGDEQFF. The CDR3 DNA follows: TGTGCCAGCAGGACTAGCGGGAGAGGGGATGAGCAGTTCTTC.

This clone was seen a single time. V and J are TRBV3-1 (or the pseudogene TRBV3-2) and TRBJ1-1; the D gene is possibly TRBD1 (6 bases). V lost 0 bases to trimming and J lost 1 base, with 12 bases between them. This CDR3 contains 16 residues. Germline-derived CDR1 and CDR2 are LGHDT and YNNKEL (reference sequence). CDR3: CASSQEWPTGNTEAFF. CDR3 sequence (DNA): TGTGCCAGCAGCCAAGAATGGCCGACAGGGAACACTGAAGCTTTCTTT.

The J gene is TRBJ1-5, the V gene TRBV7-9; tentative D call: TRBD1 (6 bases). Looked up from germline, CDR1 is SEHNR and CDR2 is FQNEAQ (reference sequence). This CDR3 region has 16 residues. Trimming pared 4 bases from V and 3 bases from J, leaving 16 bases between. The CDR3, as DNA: TGTGCCAGCAGCTCAGGGGTAGGGTCCCCCAATCAGCCCCAGCATTTT. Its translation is CASSSGVGSPNQPQHF.

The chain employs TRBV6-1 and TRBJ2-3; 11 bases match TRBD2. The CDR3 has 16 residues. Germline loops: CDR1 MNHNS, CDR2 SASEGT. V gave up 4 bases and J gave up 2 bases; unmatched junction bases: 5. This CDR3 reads CASSAPGLAVTDTQYF. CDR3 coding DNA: TGTGCCAGCAGTGCCCCGGGACTAGCGGTCACAGATACGCAGTATTTT.

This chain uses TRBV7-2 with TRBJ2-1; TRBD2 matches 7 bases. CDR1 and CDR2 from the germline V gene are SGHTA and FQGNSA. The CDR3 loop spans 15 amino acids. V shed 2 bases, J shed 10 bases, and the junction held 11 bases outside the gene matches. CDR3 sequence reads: CASSLSRGRAGEQFF. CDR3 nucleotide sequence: TGTGCCAGCAGCTTATCCCGGGGGAGGGCCGGGGAGCAGTTCTTC.

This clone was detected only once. CDR3 bases: TGTGCCAGCAGGTCAGGGGGCGGTTTGATCTATGGCTACACCTTC. As protein: CASRSGGGLIYGYTF. This chain joins TRBV28 and TRBJ1-2, with TRBD1 identical over 8 bases. With V trimmed by 6 bases and J by 4 bases, 10 bases remained unmatched. Germline V gives CDR1 MDHEN, CDR2 SYDVKM. The CDR3 sequence is 15 residues long.

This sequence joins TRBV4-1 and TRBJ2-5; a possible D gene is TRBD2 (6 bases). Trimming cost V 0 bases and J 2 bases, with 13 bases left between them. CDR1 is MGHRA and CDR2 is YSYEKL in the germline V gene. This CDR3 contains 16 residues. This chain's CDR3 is CASSQDGGMGQETQYF. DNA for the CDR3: TGCGCCAGCAGCCAAGATGGAGGGATGGGGCAAGAGACCCAGTACTTC.

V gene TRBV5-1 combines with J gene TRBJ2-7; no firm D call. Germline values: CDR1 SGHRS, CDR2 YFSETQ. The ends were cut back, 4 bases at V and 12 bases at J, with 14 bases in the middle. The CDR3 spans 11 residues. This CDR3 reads CASSQRSLLYF. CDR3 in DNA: TGCGCCAGCAGCCAACGGTCCCTTCTGTACTTC.

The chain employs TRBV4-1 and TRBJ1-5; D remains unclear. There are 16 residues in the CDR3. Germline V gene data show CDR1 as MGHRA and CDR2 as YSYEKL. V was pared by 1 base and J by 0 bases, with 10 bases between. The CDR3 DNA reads TGCGCCAGCAGCCAAGGGTTACAGCATAGCAATCAGCCCCAGCATTTT. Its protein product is CASSQGLQHSNQPQHF.

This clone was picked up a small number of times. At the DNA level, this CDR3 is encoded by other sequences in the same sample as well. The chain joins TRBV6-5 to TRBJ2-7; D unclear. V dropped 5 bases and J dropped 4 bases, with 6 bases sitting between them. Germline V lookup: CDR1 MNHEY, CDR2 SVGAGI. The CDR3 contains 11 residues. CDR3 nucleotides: TGTGCCAGCAGTAACAGTTACGAGCAGTACTTC. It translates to CASSNSYEQYF.

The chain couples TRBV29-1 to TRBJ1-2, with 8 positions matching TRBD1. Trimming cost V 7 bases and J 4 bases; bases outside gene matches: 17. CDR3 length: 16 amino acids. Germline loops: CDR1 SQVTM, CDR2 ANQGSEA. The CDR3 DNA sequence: TGCAGCGCACGCACAGGGGGAGCCTCCTTTTTCTATGGCTACACCTTC. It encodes CSARTGGASFFYGYTF. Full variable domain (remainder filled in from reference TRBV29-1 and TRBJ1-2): SAVISQKPSRDICQRGTSLTIQCQVDSQVTMMFWYRQQPGQSLTLIATANQGSEATYESGFVIDKFPISRPNLTFSTLTVSNMSPEDSSIYLCSARTGGASFFYGYTFGSGTRLTVV.

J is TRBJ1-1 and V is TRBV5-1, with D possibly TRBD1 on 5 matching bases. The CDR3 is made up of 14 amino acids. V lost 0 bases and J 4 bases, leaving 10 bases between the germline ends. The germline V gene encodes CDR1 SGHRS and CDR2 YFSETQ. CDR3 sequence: CASSLGQLRTEAFF. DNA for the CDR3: TGCGCCAGCAGCTTGGGACAGCTTCGCACTGAAGCTTTCTTT.

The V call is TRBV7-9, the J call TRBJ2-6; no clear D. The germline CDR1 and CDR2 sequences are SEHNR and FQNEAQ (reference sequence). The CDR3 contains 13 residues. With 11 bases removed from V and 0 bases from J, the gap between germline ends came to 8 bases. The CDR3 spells CASFRSGANVLTF. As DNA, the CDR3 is TGTGCCTCTTTCCGCTCTGGGGCCAACGTCCTGACTTTC.

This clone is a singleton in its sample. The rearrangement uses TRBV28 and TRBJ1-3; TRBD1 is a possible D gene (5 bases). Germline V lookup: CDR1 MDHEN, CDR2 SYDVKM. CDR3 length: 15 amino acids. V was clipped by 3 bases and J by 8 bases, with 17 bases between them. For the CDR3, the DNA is TGTGCCAGCAGTTTGGTTCAGGGTTCAAGGGACACCATATATTTT. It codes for CASSLVQGSRDTIYF.